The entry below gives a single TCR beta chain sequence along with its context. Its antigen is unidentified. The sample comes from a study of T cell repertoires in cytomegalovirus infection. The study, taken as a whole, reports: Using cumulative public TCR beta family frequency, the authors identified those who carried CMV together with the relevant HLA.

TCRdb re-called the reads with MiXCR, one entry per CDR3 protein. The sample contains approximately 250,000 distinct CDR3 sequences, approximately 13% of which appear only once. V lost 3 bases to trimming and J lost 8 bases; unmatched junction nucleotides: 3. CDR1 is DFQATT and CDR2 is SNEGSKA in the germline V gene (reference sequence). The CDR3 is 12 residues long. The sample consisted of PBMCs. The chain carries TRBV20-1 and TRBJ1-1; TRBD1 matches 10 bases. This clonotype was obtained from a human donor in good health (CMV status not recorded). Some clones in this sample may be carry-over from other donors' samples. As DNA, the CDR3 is TGCAGTGCTAGGACAGGGGGCTGGGAAGCTTTCTTT. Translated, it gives CSARTGGWEAFF.